A single sample is the source of the 27 T cell receptor beta chains below, sequenced in a study of radiotherapy plus CTLA-4 blockade in lung cancer. Using immunoSEQ multiplex PCR, the repertoire was profiled, and TCRdb retains in-frame clones only, with some absent. The sample shows 65,000 to 85,000 clones, approximately 73% of them seen only once. The material sequenced was peripheral blood, taken from a patient treated with radiotherapy plus ipilimumab. These receptors all stem from a human donor with non-small cell lung cancer whose response to radiotherapy plus ipilimumab could not be evaluated.

The chain employs TRBV12-5 and TRBJ2-7, with 9 nucleotides matching TRBD2. The CDR3 is 16 amino acids. V gave up 2 bases and J gave up 6 bases; unmatched junction bases: 11. Germline V gives CDR1 LGHNT, CDR2 FRNRAP. CDR3 in amino acids: CASGLIRAGGQSEQYF. The CDR3, as DNA: TGTGCTAGTGGTTTGATACGGGCGGGGGGGCAAAGCGAGCAGTACTTC.

The J gene is TRBJ2-3, the V gene TRBV9, with D perhaps TRBD2 (5 bases). CDR3 length equals 13 residues. Germline V CDR1 and CDR2: SGDLS, YYNGEE. V lost 5 bases to trimming and J lost 0 bases, with 7 bases between them. The CDR3 here is CASRRTSTDTQYF. CDR3 nucleotide sequence: TGTGCCAGCAGACGGACTAGCACAGATACGCAGTATTTT.

This clone was seen a handful of times. The rearrangement joins TRBV2 to TRBJ1-4; D call uncertain. There are 14 residues in the CDR3. Germline loops: CDR1 SNHLY, CDR2 FYNNEI. V dropped 6 bases and J dropped 8 bases, with 16 bases sitting between them. CDR3 region: CASRSLRDLEKLFF. CDR3 bases: TGTGCCAGCAGGAGTTTGCGGGATTTGGAAAAACTGTTTTTT.

The V gene is TRBV14, the J gene TRBJ1-1; 12 nucleotides match TRBD1. Germline CDR1 is SGHDN and CDR2 is FVKESK. This CDR3 has 15 amino acids. V dropped 1 base and J dropped 11; count of bases not matched to a gene: 8. This CDR3 reads CASSQGRDRGREAFF. The CDR3 DNA follows: TGTGCCAGCAGCCAAGGGAGGGACAGGGGGCGAGAGGCTTTCTTT.

The chain combines TRBV27 with TRBJ2-1; TRBD2 aligns across 9 bases. Germline V gives CDR1 MNHEY, CDR2 SMNVEV (reference sequence). The J segment lost 0 bases and the V segment lost 1 base, leaving 7 bases of the junction unmatched. The CDR3 totals 18 residues. This CDR3 reads CASSLFSSGASSYNEQFF. The DNA of the CDR3 is TGTGCCAGCAGTTTATTCTCTAGCGGGGCCTCCTCCTACAATGAGCAGTTCTTC.

This clone was picked up a small number of times. V is TRBV4-1 and J is TRBJ1-3, with 11 bases identical to TRBD1. V trimming: 4 bases; J trimming: 2 bases; junction bases outside the gene matches: 4. The CDR3 is 16 amino acids. Germline V gene lookup returns CDR1 MGHRA and CDR2 YSYEKL. DNA for the CDR3: TGCGCCAGCAGCCTACGGACAGGGGGCACTGGAAACACCATATATTTT. The encoded protein is CASSLRTGGTGNTIYF.

The chain uses TRBV27 and TRBJ1-6; TRBD1 agrees at 10 bases. Germline V gene data show CDR1 as MNHEY and CDR2 as SMNVEV (reference sequence). The trim removed 5 bases at V and 12 bases at J, leaving 7 bases unmatched. The CDR3 is made up of 14 amino acids. CDR3 protein: CASSPGQGDLPLHF. The CDR3 DNA follows: TGTGCCAGCAGTCCCGGACAGGGGGATCTACCCCTCCACTTT.

The chain joins TRBV7-2 to TRBJ2-7; TRBD1 matches at 7 bases. This CDR3 contains 11 residues. Trimming cost V 8 bases and J 4 bases; bases outside gene matches: 2. In germline, CDR1 is SGHTA, CDR2 FQGNSA. This chain's CDR3 is CASGRGYEQYF. CDR3 bases: TGTGCCAGCGGCAGGGGGTACGAGCAGTACTTC.

Only one count was recorded for this clone. The rearrangement links TRBV11-2 to TRBJ2-7; D gene uncertain. V was pared by 1 base and J by 1 base, with 8 bases between. Germline loops: CDR1 SGHAT, CDR2 FQNNGV. The CDR3 length is 14 residues. Here the CDR3 reads CASSLGTGSYEQYF. Here the CDR3 DNA reads TGTGCCAGCAGCTTAGGTACGGGTTCCTACGAGCAGTACTTC.

V is TRBV6-6 and J is TRBJ2-7; no definite D call. V lost 1 base and J 0 bases, leaving 10 bases between the germline ends. Germline CDR1 is MNHNY and CDR2 is SVGAGI (reference sequence). The length of the CDR3 is 15 residues. In DNA, the CDR3 is TGTGCCAGCAGTTACTATTCGGGTGGCTCCTACGAGCAGTACTTC. The encoded protein is CASSYYSGGSYEQYF.

The V and J genes are TRBV25-1 and TRBJ1-5; TRBD1 is a possible D gene (5 bases). CDR1 is MGHDK, CDR2 SYGVNS, per germline. This CDR3 has 13 amino acids. Trimming took off 6 bases at V and 3 bases at J, with 9 bases between the two ends. The CDR3 region has the DNA TGTGCCAGCAGAGGGGATCTCAATCAGCCCCAGCATTTT. Amino acids: CASRGDLNQPQHF.

CDR3 DNA sequence: TGTGCCAGTAGTAAGTACATGAATCAGCCCCAGCATTTT. This gives the protein CASSKYMNQPQHF. The chain joins TRBV19 to TRBJ1-5, with unresolved D. The CDR3 runs 13 residues. Trimming took 4 bases from V and 4 from J, leaving 8 bases between them. Germline values: CDR1 LNHDA, CDR2 SQIVND (reference sequence).

As for this clone: Its ends do not fully match the called genes, so a read error is possible. V gene TRBV6-1 combines with J gene TRBJ1-2; the D gene is possibly TRBD1 (6 bases). The CDR3 is 19 residues long. CDR1 MNHNS and CDR2 SASEGT come from the germline V gene. CDR3 protein: CASSEDYRETGKFFYGYAF. CDR3 in DNA: TGTGCCAGCAGTGAAGACTACCGGGAAACAGGGAAGTTTTTCTATGGCTACGCCTTC.

The V and J genes are TRBV2 and TRBJ2-1, with 9 bases fitting TRBD2. With V trimmed by 4 bases and J by 4 bases, 8 bases remained unmatched. Germline values: CDR1 SNHLY, CDR2 FYNNEI. The CDR3 runs to 16 residues. The CDR3 nucleotides are TGTGCCAGCAGTGTCCAGGGACTAGCAATTTACAATGAGCAGTTCTTC. This gives the protein CASSVQGLAIYNEQFF.

The chain combines TRBV6-5 with TRBJ2-5; 9 nucleotides agree with TRBD2. V dropped 8 bases and J dropped 4; count of bases not matched to a gene: 11. Per germline, CDR1 MNHEY and CDR2 SVGAGI. CDR3 size: 15 residues. CDR3 sequence (DNA): TGTGCCAGCTACCCGGGACTAGCCGCAGGAGAGACCCAGTACTTC. Translating it yields CASYPGLAAGETQYF.

The chain is built from TRBV7-2 and TRBJ2-5; D gene uncertain. The CDR3 extends over 13 amino acids. From germline, CDR1 is SGHTA and CDR2 FQGNSA. V lost 2 bases and J lost 1, with 5 bases in between. DNA of the CDR3: TGTGCCAGCAGCTTATACATCCAAGAGACCCAGTACTTC. This gives the protein CASSLYIQETQYF.

This clone was found a few times. The chain recombines TRBV7-9 with TRBJ2-3; 10 nucleotides line up with TRBD2. The CDR3 has 15 residues. Per the germline V gene, CDR1 is SEHNR and CDR2 is FQNEAQ (reference sequence). V was pared by 5 bases and J by 0 bases, with 2 bases of the junction left unmatched. The CDR3 protein is CASSLLAGSTDTQYF. The CDR3 DNA follows: TGTGCCAGCAGCCTACTAGCGGGGAGCACAGATACGCAGTATTTT.

The chain is built from TRBV28 and TRBJ2-2; tentative D call: TRBD2 (7 bases). Germline V lookup: CDR1 MDHEN, CDR2 SYDVKM. Deletions cut 3 bases from V and 8 bases from J, with 16 bases between. The CDR3 has 15 amino acids. CDR3 in amino acids: CASSFLGGRGGELFF. The CDR3 bases are TGTGCCAGCAGTTTCCTCGGGGGGCGCGGTGGGGAGCTGTTTTTT.

V is TRBV7-9 and J is TRBJ2-1; no reliable D call. V was shortened by 1 base and J by 0 bases, with 10 bases between the two germline ends. The CDR3 consists of 16 residues. Germline CDR1 and CDR2: SEHNR and FQNEAQ (reference sequence). CDR3 amino acids: CASSLGHASSYNEQFF. In DNA form, the CDR3 reads TGTGCCAGCAGCTTAGGTCACGCGAGCTCCTACAATGAGCAGTTCTTC.

V is TRBV19 and J is TRBJ1-1; 7 bases are shared with TRBD1. The CDR3 is 15 amino acids. Germline CDR1 and CDR2: LNHDA and SQIVND (reference sequence). J was trimmed by 7 bases and V by 4 bases; bases with no gene match: 12. CDR3 sequence: CASSTFDRAMDEAFF. DNA of the CDR3: TGTGCCAGTAGTACGTTCGACAGGGCCATGGATGAAGCTTTCTTT.

CDR3 residues: CASSPGLAVYNEQFF. In nucleotides, the CDR3 is TGTGCCAGCAGCCCGGGACTAGCGGTTTACAATGAGCAGTTCTTC. V gene TRBV21-1 combines with J gene TRBJ2-1; the table assigns TRBD2, which was not confirmed against the DNA. TRBV21-1 is classified as a pseudogene. There are 15 residues in the CDR3.

The chain has TRBV4-2 and TRBJ2-3, with 8 bases that match TRBD2. V dropped 1 base and J dropped 5; count of bases not matched to a gene: 11. This CDR3 spans 17 amino acids. Germline CDR1 and CDR2: LGHNA and YNFKEQ. This CDR3 is CASSQGSISGEEDTQYF. CDR3 nucleotides: TGTGCCAGCAGCCAAGGGTCGATTAGCGGGGAGGAAGATACGCAGTATTTT.

The rearrangement uses TRBV27 and TRBJ2-7; 8 bases agree with TRBD1. This CDR3 contains 16 residues. Germline lookup yields CDR1 MNHEY and CDR2 SMNVEV (reference sequence). The junction had 12 bases not matched to a gene; V was cut back by 4 bases and J by 4 bases. CDR3 nucleotides: TGTGCCAGCAGTTCGTCGACCCCGACAGGGGTTTACGAGCAGTACTTC. It is translated as CASSSSTPTGVYEQYF.

The chain has TRBV14 and TRBJ2-5; 10 bases match TRBD2. The CDR3 has 18 residues. Germline values: CDR1 SGHDN, CDR2 FVKESK. V gave up 1 base and J gave up 4 bases; unmatched junction bases: 12. CDR3: CASSQGLSASGRGETQYF. The CDR3 DNA reads TGTGCCAGCAGCCAAGGATTATCGGCTAGCGGGAGAGGAGAGACCCAGTACTTC.

This clone has more than one count but fewer than ten. The CDR3 loop reads CASSLPGSSYEQYF. The DNA for the CDR3 is TGCGCCAGCAGCTTGCCGGGGAGCTCCTACGAGCAGTACTTC. The genes are TRBV5-1 and TRBJ2-7, with TRBD2 as a possible D gene (5 bases). The germline V and J ends were trimmed by 1 base and 0 bases, with 8 bases remaining between them. CDR3 length: 14 amino acids. Germline CDR1 SGHRS, CDR2 YFSETQ.

The rearrangement uses TRBV25-1 and TRBJ1-1; tentative D call: TRBD1 (6 bases). Germline V gene lookup returns CDR1 MGHDK and CDR2 SYGVNS. The CDR3 runs to 16 residues. V gave up 6 bases and J gave up 5 bases, with 22 bases separating them. The CDR3 sequence is CASSTLFRGGATEAFF. CDR3 sequence (DNA): TGTGCCAGCAGCACCCTCTTCCGAGGGGGGGCAACTGAAGCTTTCTTT.

The chain employs TRBV27 and TRBJ1-2; perhaps TRBD1 as D (6 bases). Looked up from germline, CDR1 is MNHEY and CDR2 is SMNVEV (reference sequence). The CDR3 spans 14 residues. V was cut by 0 bases and J by 7 bases, with 12 bases left in between. CDR3: CASSLSGGRVGYTF. The CDR3 bases are TGTGCCAGCAGTTTATCCGGGGGGCGGGTTGGCTACACCTTC.